Listed below are T cell receptor beta chains from one sample, sequenced in a study of blood T cell repertoires in COVID-19. TCRdb keeps only in-frame clones here, not all; method: immunoSEQ multiplex PCR. Of 300,000 to 450,000 clones in the sample, 70% to 90% were seen once. Sequencing was carried out using peripheral blood. The receptors were sampled from a woman aged 55-70 years with COVID-19, enrolled during active disease. Both conserved end residues are part of each CDR3. D genes are given only for firm matches. Not all rows give a size; the values are once, few, many and, for expanded clones, a class.

D	size	J	V	DNA	CDR3
.	.	TRBJ1-1	TRBV5-1	TGCGCCAGCAGCTTTTTGTCAGGAGGGATCACTGAAGCTTTCTTT	CASSFLSGGITEAFF
.	once	TRBJ1-4	TRBV5-1	TGCGCCAGCAGCCGTGACGGACAGAATGAAAAACTGTTTTTT	CASSRDGQNEKLFF
TRBD1	.	TRBJ1-2	TRBV7-8	TGTGCCAGCAGCGAAGGGAGAGCGGACAGGGAGTCAAAAACCTTC	CASSEGRADRESKTF
.	.	TRBJ2-1	TRBV4-1	TGCGCCAGCAGCCCCTCGGCGGGGTACAATGAGCAGTTCTTC	CASSPSAGYNEQFF
.	.	TRBJ2-6	TRBV7-5	TGTGCCAGAAGCTTAGGACACTTACACAGCTCTGGGGCCAACGTCCTGACTTTC	CARSLGHLHSSGANVLTF
.	.	TRBJ1-4	TRBV25-1	TGTGCCAGCAGTGAGTCGACACCTTCAACTAATGAAAAACTGTTTTTT	CASSESTPSTNEKLFF
.	.	TRBJ2-7	TRBV28	TGTGCCAGCACCCCCATGGGCGGAGCTCGGGGGCAGTACTTC	CASTPMGGARGQYF
.	few	TRBJ1-4	TRBV7-2	TGTGCCAGCAGCTTAGACACGCTCGTGCTGTTTTTT	CASSLDTLVLFF
.	.	TRBJ2-1	TRBV2	TGTGCCAGCAGTGCGATTAGCTCCTACAATGAGCAGTTCTTC	CASSAISSYNEQFF
.	.	TRBJ1-2	TRBV4-2	TGTGCCAGCAGCCAAGATCGCAGGGCTGGCTACACCTTC	CASSQDRRAGYTF
.	once	TRBJ1-1	TRBV5-6	TGTGCCAGCAGCTTGGGGAACAGGGACACTGAAGCTTTCTTT	CASSLGNRDTEAFF
.	.	TRBJ1-1	TRBV6-5	TGTGCCAGCAGTTCAGTTGGCGGGCGGAACACTGAAGCTTTCTTT	CASSSVGGRNTEAFF
.	.	TRBJ1-1	TRBV28	TGTGCCAGCAAGGTGGGCTTGGAGGGTGCTTTCTTT	CASKVGLEGAFF
.	.	TRBJ1-5	TRBV7-9	TGTGCCAGCAGCTTAGGAGGATACAATCAGCCCCAGCATTTT	CASSLGGYNQPQHF
TRBD1	.	TRBJ1-2	TRBV6-5	TGTGCCAGCAGGACAGGGGGCTTAGATGGCTACACCTTC	CASRTGGLDGYTF
TRBD1	.	TRBJ2-7	TRBV2	TGTGCCAGCACCGGGACAGGGAAGTACGAGCAGTACTTC	CASTGTGKYEQYF
.	.	TRBJ2-2	TRBV15	TGTGCCACCAGCAGCTATTCCGGGGAGCTGTTTTTT	CATSSYSGELFF
.	.	TRBJ2-1	TRBV6-5	TGTGCCAGCATCAAAGGCGGCAGCTCCTACAATGAGCAGTTCTTC	CASIKGGSSYNEQFF
.	.	TRBJ2-5	TRBV11-1	TGTGCCAGCAGCTTACTGCGGGTCGGGAGGACCCAGTACTTC	CASSLLRVGRTQYF
TRBD1	few	TRBJ2-2	TRBV25-1	TGTGCCAGCCAATGGACAGGGATGAACACCGGGGAGCTGTTTTTT	CASQWTGMNTGELFF
TRBD1	.	TRBJ2-2	TRBV29-1	TGCAGCGTCAGGACAGGGGGCGTCAACACCGGGGAGCTGTTTTTT	CSVRTGGVNTGELFF
TRBD1	.	TRBJ2-7	TRBV4-2	TGTGCCAGCAGCCGGGGACAGGGGTCGATCTACGAGCAGTACTTC	CASSRGQGSIYEQYF
.	.	TRBJ1-1	TRBV7-9	TGTGCCAGCAGCTCATTACAGGGCACTGAAGCTTTCTTT	CASSSLQGTEAFF
TRBD2	.	TRBJ2-5	TRBV11-2	TGTGCCAGCAGCCTAAGACTAGCGGGGTTTCAAGAGACCCAGTACTTC	CASSLRLAGFQETQYF
.	.	TRBJ2-7	TRBV6-5	TGTGCCAGCAGTTCTCTAGAGTCGGTGACCGAGCAGTACTTC	CASSSLESVTEQYF
TRBD2	.	TRBJ2-3	TRBV4-2	TGTGCCAGCAGCCAAGAGTTGAGCCTAGCGGGGGGACCGAGCACAGATACGCAGTATTTT	CASSQELSLAGGPSTDTQYF
.	.	TRBJ1-5	TRBV5-1	TGCGCCAGCAGTTTTGGGCTCAATCAGCCCCAGCATTTT	CASSFGLNQPQHF
.	.	TRBJ1-5	TRBV2	TGTGCCAGCGGTCGGGGGGCTAGTCAGCCCCAGCATTTT	CASGRGASQPQHF
TRBD1	.	TRBJ2-7	TRBV6-2/TRBV6-3	TGTGCCAGCAGTTACGGGACAGGGGGCTACGAGCAGTACTTC	CASSYGTGGYEQYF
TRBD1	few	TRBJ1-2	TRBV3-1/TRBV3-2	TGTGCCAGCAGTCAGGGACAGGGATACGGCTACACCTTC	CASSQGQGYGYTF
TRBD1	.	TRBJ2-2	TRBV30	TGTGCCTGTACAGGGGGGAGGAACACCGGGGAGCTGTTTTTT	CACTGGRNTGELFF
TRBD2	.	TRBJ2-7	TRBV7-2	TGTGCCAGCAGCCCGAAGCGGGGGGGCACGGAGGAGCAGTACTTC	CASSPKRGGTEEQYF
.	.	TRBJ2-7	TRBV5-4	TGTGCCAGCAGCTGGGGGCTAGCGGCGGACGAGCAGTACTTC	CASSWGLAADEQYF
.	.	TRBJ2-3	TRBV18	TGTGCCAGCTCACCTGACACTGCTCTGGGTACGCAGTATTTT	CASSPDTALGTQYF
.	.	TRBJ2-5	TRBV5-1	TGCGCCAGCAGCCCCCGAGCCCAAGAGACCCAGTACTTC	CASSPRAQETQYF
.	.	TRBJ2-3	TRBV12-3/TRBV12-4	TGTGCCAGCAGTTGGGCAACCACAGATACGCAGTATTTT	CASSWATTDTQYF
.	.	TRBJ2-3	TRBV9	TGTGCCAGCAGCGTAAGCTCCACAGATACGCAGTATTTT	CASSVSSTDTQYF
.	.	TRBJ2-1	TRBV18	TGTGCCAGCTCACCTAGCGGTGGTCTTTATGGGGTTCGAAATGAGCAGTTCTTC	CASSPSGGLYGVRNEQFF
TRBD2	.	TRBJ2-1	TRBV6-5	TGTGCCAGCAGTTCCCCTTTAGCGGGGGACTACAATGAGCAGTTCTTC	CASSSPLAGDYNEQFF
TRBD2	.	TRBJ2-7	TRBV4-2	TGTGCCAGCAGCCAAGATCCAGGACTAGCGGGGATCAAAAACTCCTACGAGCAGTACTTC	CASSQDPGLAGIKNSYEQYF
.	.	TRBJ1-1	TRBV2	TGTGCCAGCAGGTATTCGCAAACGGGGACTGAAGCTTTCTTT	CASRYSQTGTEAFF
.	.	TRBJ1-2	TRBV10-2	TGCGCCAGCAGGGACTCCGGCTTCGAACAGGGTCACTATGGCTACACCTTC	CASRDSGFEQGHYGYTF
TRBD1	.	TRBJ1-2	TRBV7-8	TGTGCCAGCAGCCCCAGGGACAGGGACTATGGCTACACCTTC	CASSPRDRDYGYTF
.	.	TRBJ1-5	TRBV28	TGTGCCAGCAGCCTACCGGCTAAGCGGAATCAGCCCCAGCATTTT	CASSLPAKRNQPQHF
.	.	TRBJ2-7	TRBV28	TGTGCCAGCAGACCCAGGGTTTCCTACGAGCAGTACTTC	CASRPRVSYEQYF
.	few	TRBJ2-2	TRBV19	TGTGCCAGTAGTACCCTCGGAGGGTCCGGGGAGCTGTTTTTT	CASSTLGGSGELFF
.	.	TRBJ2-7	TRBV5-6	TGTGCCAGCAGCCGGGACACGGGTAAGGACTTAAGCTCCTACGAGCAGTACTTC	CASSRDTGKDLSSYEQYF
.	.	TRBJ1-1	TRBV4-1	TGCGCCAGCAGCCCTCTGGGAGGCACTGAAGCTTTCTTT	CASSPLGGTEAFF
.	few	TRBJ2-1	TRBV5-1	TGCGCCAGCAGCTTGACAGGGAATGAGCAGTTCTTC	CASSLTGNEQFF
TRBD1	.	TRBJ1-5	TRBV13	TGTGCCAGCAGTTACGCCGGGACAGGGGCAAATAGCAATCAGCCCCAGCATTTT	CASSYAGTGANSNQPQHF
.	.	TRBJ2-1	TRBV5-4	TGTGCCAGCAGCTTGACCGTCGGGGGGCAGTTCTTC	CASSLTVGGQFF
.	.	TRBJ2-1	TRBV10-3	TGTGCCACCCACAACTCCTACAATGAGCAGTTCTTC	CATHNSYNEQFF
TRBD1	.	TRBJ1-2	TRBV7-9	TGTGCCAGCAGCCCGACAGGGCGCTTCACCTATGGCTACACCTTC	CASSPTGRFTYGYTF
.	.	TRBJ1-2	TRBV5-4	TGTGCCAGCAGCTCGGTCCGAGAATACTATGGCTACACCTTC	CASSSVREYYGYTF